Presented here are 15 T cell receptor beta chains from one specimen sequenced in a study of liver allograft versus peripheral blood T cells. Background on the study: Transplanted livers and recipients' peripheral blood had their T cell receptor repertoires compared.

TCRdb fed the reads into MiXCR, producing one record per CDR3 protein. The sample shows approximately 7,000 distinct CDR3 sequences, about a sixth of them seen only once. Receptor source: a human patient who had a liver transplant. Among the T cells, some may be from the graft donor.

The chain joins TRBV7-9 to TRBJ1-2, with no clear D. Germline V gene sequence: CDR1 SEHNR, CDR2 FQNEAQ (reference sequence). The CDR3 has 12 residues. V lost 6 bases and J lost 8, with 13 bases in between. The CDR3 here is CASRDDLRGYTF. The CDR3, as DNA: TGTGCCAGCAGGGACGACTTGCGCGGCTACACCTTC.

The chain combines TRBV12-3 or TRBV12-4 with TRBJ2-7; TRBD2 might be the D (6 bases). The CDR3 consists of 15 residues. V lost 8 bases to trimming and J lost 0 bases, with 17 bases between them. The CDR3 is CASGASGTGSYEQYF. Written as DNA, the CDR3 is TGTGCCAGCGGGGCCTCGGGGACTGGCTCCTACGAGCAGTACTTC.

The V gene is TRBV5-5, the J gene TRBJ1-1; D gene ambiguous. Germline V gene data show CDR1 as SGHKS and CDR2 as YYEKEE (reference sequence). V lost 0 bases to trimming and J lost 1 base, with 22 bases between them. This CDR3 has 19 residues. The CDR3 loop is CASSLGAPEIGPGNTEAFF. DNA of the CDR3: TGTGCCAGCAGCTTGGGGGCCCCGGAGATCGGTCCAGGGAACACTGAAGCTTTCTTT.

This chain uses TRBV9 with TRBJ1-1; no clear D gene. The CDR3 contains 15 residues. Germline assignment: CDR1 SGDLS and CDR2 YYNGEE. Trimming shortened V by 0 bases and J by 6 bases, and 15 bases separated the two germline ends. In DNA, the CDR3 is TGTGCCAGCAGCGTAGCTCTCGGATCCGTGGCTGAAGCTTTCTTT. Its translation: CASSVALGSVAEAFF. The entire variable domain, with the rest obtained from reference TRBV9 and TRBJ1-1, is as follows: DSGVTQTPKHLITATGQRVTLRCSPRSGDLSVYWYQQSLDQGLQFLIQYYNGEERAKGNILERFSAQQFPDLHSELNLSSLELGDSALYFCASSVALGSVAEAFFGQGTRLTVV.

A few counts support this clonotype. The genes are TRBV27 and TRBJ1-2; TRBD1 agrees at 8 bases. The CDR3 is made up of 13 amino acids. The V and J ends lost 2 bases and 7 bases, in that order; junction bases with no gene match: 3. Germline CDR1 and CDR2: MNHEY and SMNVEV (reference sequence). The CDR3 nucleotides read TGTGCCAGCAGTTTACGGACAGGGCTTGGCTACACCTTC. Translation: CASSLRTGLGYTF.

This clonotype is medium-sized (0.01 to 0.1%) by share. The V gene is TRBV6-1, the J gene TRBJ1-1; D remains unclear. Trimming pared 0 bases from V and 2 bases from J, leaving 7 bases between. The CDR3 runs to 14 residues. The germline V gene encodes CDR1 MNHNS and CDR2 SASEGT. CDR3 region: CASSEAPDNTEAFF. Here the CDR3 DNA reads TGTGCCAGCAGTGAAGCGCCCGACAACACTGAAGCTTTCTTT.

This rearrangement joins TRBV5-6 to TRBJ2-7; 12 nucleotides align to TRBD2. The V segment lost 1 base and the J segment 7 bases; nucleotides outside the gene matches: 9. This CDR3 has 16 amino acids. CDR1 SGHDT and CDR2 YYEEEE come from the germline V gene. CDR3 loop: CASSLRLAGAEREQYF. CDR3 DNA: TGTGCCAGCAGCTTGCGACTAGCGGGGGCCGAAAGAGAGCAGTACTTC.

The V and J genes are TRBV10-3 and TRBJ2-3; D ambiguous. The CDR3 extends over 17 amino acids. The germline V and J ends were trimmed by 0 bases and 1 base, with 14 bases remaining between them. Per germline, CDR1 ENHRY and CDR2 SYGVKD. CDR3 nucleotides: TGTGCCATCAGTGAGTCGATGGCAGCTGAAGGCACAGATACGCAGTATTTT. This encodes CAISESMAAEGTDTQYF.

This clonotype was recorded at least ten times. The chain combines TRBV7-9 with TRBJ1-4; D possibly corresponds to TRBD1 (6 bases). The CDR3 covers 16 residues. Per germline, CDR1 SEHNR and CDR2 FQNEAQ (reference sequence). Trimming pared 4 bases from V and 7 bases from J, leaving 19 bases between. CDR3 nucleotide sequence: TGTGCCAGCAGCTCTAGGGTCGGGACACAAGGTGAAAAACTGTTTTTT. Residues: CASSSRVGTQGEKLFF.

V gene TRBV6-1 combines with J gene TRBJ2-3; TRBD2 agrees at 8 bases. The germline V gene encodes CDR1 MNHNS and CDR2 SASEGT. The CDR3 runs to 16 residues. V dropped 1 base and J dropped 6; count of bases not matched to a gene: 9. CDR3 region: CASSEEGPGGPDTQYF. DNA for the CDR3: TGTGCCAGCAGTGAAGAAGGTCCGGGGGGGCCGGATACGCAGTATTTT.

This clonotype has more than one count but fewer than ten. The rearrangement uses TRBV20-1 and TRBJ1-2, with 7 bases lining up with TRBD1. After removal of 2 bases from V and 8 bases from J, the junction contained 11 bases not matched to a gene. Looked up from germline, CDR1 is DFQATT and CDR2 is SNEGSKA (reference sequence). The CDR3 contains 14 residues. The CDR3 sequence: CSARTGDSTWGYTF. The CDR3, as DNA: TGCAGTGCTAGAACAGGGGACTCAACGTGGGGCTACACCTTC.

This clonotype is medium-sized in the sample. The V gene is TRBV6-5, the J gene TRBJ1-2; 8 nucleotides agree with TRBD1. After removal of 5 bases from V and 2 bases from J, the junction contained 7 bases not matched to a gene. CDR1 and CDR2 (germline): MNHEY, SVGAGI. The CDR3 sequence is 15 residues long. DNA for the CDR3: TGTGCCAGCAGTCCCGGACAGGGACTGAACTATGGCTACACCTTC. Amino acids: CASSPGQGLNYGYTF.

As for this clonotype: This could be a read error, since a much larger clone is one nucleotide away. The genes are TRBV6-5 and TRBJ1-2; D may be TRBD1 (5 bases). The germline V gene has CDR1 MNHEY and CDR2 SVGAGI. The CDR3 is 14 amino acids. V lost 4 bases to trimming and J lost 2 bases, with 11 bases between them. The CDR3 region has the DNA TGTGCCAGCAGTTCCTCGGGACGGAACTATGGCTACACCTTC. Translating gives CASSSSGRNYGYTF.

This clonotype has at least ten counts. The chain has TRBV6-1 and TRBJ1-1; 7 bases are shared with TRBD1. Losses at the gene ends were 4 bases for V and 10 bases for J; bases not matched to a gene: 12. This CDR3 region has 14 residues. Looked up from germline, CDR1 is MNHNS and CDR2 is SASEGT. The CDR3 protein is CASSVTNRGLGAFF. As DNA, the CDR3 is TGTGCCAGCAGTGTTACGAACAGGGGTCTGGGAGCTTTCTTT.

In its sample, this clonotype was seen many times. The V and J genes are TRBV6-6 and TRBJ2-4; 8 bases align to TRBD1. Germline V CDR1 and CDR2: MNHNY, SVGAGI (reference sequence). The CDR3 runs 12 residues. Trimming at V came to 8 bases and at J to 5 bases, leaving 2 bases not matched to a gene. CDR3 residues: CASDRGENIQYF. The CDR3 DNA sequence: TGTGCCAGCGACAGGGGTGAAAACATTCAGTACTTC.